These 14 T cell receptor beta chains were all obtained from the same sample, sequenced in a study of blood T cell repertoires in COVID-19. Sequenced by immunoSEQ multiplex PCR; TCRdb stores in-frame clones only, minus some. Of 220,000 or so clones in the sample, around nine tenths were seen once. The sample was PBMCs or T cells enriched from blood (not recorded which). These receptors were taken from a woman aged 45-65 years with acute COVID-19.

The chain is built from TRBV7-8 and TRBJ2-1, with D tentatively TRBD1 (6 bases). V was trimmed by 1 base and J by 9 bases, leaving 19 bases between them. CDR3 length: 16 amino acids. CDR1 and CDR2 (germline): SGHVS, FQNEAQ. The CDR3 region is CASSLGTVSPRSEQFF. The CDR3 DNA reads TGTGCCAGCAGCTTAGGGACAGTCTCCCCTAGAAGTGAGCAGTTCTTC.

The chain combines TRBV5-1 with TRBJ2-3; perhaps TRBD2 as D (6 bases). V lost 4 bases, J lost 6 bases, and 24 bases lay in between. The CDR3 covers 17 residues. From germline, CDR1 is SGHRS and CDR2 YFSETQ. The CDR3 DNA reads as TGCGCCAGCAGCCTAATACCGGGAGCAGCCGGTACGGATACGCAGTATTTT. The encoded protein is CASSLIPGAAGTDTQYF.

This clone was detected once. V usage is TRBV27 and J usage is TRBJ1-1, with 7 bases aligning to TRBD1. This CDR3 is built from 15 residues. Germline lookup yields CDR1 MNHEY and CDR2 SMNVEV (reference sequence). Unmatched junction bases numbered 5, after V lost 4 bases and J lost 0 bases. This chain's CDR3 is CASSSLGQLNTEAFF. In nucleotides, the CDR3 is TGTGCCAGCAGTTCCCTGGGACAGCTGAACACTGAAGCTTTCTTT.

The chain combines TRBV28 with TRBJ2-5, with unresolved D. This CDR3 spans 15 amino acids. Trimming removed 2 bases at V and 8 bases at J, with 18 bases between. The germline CDR1 and CDR2 sequences are MDHEN and SYDVKM. The CDR3 DNA follows: TGTGCCAGCAGTTTAGCTACGATCGGCGCAGGAACCCAGTACTTC. This encodes CASSLATIGAGTQYF.

The chain combines TRBV7-8 with TRBJ1-5; D unclear. This CDR3 spans 15 amino acids. Trimming stripped 5 bases from V and 6 bases from J, with 17 bases between. Per the germline V gene, CDR1 is SGHVS and CDR2 is FQNEAQ. CDR3 bases: TGTGCCAGCAGCCCGAGACCCGTAGGCGGTCAGCCCCAGCATTTT. Translating it yields CASSPRPVGGQPQHF.

This clone was recorded once. The V call is TRBV14, the J call TRBJ1-6, with D perhaps TRBD1 (6 bases). The CDR3 runs 12 residues. Trimming left V 0 bases short and J 13 bases short, with 7 bases between. Germline lookup yields CDR1 SGHDN and CDR2 FVKESK. CDR3 residues: CASSQDDRPLHF. In nucleotides, the CDR3 is TGTGCCAGCAGCCAAGATGACAGGCCCCTCCACTTT.

V usage is TRBV5-1 and J usage is TRBJ2-1; TRBD1 matches at 11 bases. Germline assignment: CDR1 SGHRS and CDR2 YFSETQ. Losses at the gene ends were 4 bases for V and 2 bases for J; bases not matched to a gene: 2. This CDR3 is 15 amino acids long. The CDR3 is CASSEGQGAYNEQFF. CDR3 coding DNA: TGCGCCAGCAGCGAGGGACAGGGGGCCTACAATGAGCAGTTCTTC. The complete variable domain, with remaining parts taken from reference TRBV5-1 and TRBJ2-1, reads KAGVTQTPRYLIKTRGQQVTLSCSPISGHRSVSWYQQTPGQGLQFLFEYFSETQRNKGNFPGRFSGRQFSNSRSEMNVSTLELGDSALYLCASSEGQGAYNEQFFGPGTRLTVL.

This rearrangement joins TRBV4-1 to TRBJ1-1, with TRBD1 matching over 8 bases. Germline assignment: CDR1 MGHRA and CDR2 YSYEKL. V shed 0 bases, J shed 5 bases, and the junction held 11 bases outside the gene matches. This CDR3 is built from 17 residues. The CDR3, as DNA: TGCGCCAGCAGCCAAGATGTTGCAGGGGGCTTAGGAACTGAAGCTTTCTTT. Translated: CASSQDVAGGLGTEAFF.

The chain links TRBV9 to TRBJ2-1, with a tentative D call TRBD2 (5 bases). Germline lookup yields CDR1 SGDLS and CDR2 YYNGEE. CDR3 length: 16 residues. V gave up 0 bases and J gave up 1 base, with 11 bases separating them. CDR3 nucleotides: TGTGCCAGCAGCGTAGCGGCTAGCCCATCCTACAATGAGCAGTTCTTC. It encodes CASSVAASPSYNEQFF. The variable domain in full, with the rest retrieved from reference TRBV9 and TRBJ2-1, is DSGVTQTPKHLITATGQRVTLRCSPRSGDLSVYWYQQSLDQGLQFLIQYYNGEERAKGNILERFSAQQFPDLHSELNLSSLELGDSALYFCASSVAASPSYNEQFFGPGTRLTVL.

This clone was recorded a few times. CDR3 sequence: CASSKDRGYQPQHF. In DNA form, the CDR3 reads TGTGCCAGCAGTAAGGACAGGGGGTATCAGCCCCAGCATTTT. The chain couples TRBV2 to TRBJ1-5; 10 nucleotides agree with TRBD1. V dropped 5 bases and J dropped 5; count of bases not matched to a gene: 3. There are 14 residues in the CDR3. Germline CDR1 is SNHLY and CDR2 is FYNNEI. Filled out from reference TRBV2 and TRBJ1-5, the complete variable domain reads EPEVTQTPSHQVTQMGQEVILRCVPISNHLYFYWYRQILGQKVEFLVSFYNNEISEKSEIFDDQFSVERPDGSNFTLKIRSTKLEDSAMYFCASSKDRGYQPQHFGDGTRLSIL.

The rearrangement uses TRBV5-1 and TRBJ2-2; TRBD2 matches at 11 bases. Losses at the gene ends were 4 bases for V and 1 base for J; bases not matched to a gene: 6. This CDR3 spans 17 amino acids. Germline CDR1 and CDR2: SGHRS and YFSETQ. This CDR3 reads CASSMLTSGMNTGELFF. CDR3 coding DNA: TGCGCCAGCAGCATGCTGACTAGCGGGATGAACACCGGGGAGCTGTTTTTT.

This rearrangement joins TRBV18 to TRBJ2-5, with TRBD2 identical over 11 bases. The germline CDR1 and CDR2 sequences are KGHSH and LQKENI. The ends lost 3 bases at V and 6 bases at J; junction bases unmatched: 15. This CDR3 comprises 18 residues. The CDR3 DNA sequence: TGTGCCAGCTCACCCGTCCCGGGACTAGCGGCCCAGCCCCAGACCCAGTACTTC. Amino acids: CASSPVPGLAAQPQTQYF.

The rearrangement links TRBV5-1 to TRBJ2-2; 10 positions match TRBD1. This CDR3 contains 15 residues. Germline V gene data show CDR1 as SGHRS and CDR2 as YFSETQ. V gave up 9 bases and J gave up 6 bases; unmatched junction bases: 11. This CDR3 reads CATNPGTGAAGELFF. In DNA, the CDR3 is TGCGCCACCAACCCCGGGACAGGGGCGGCCGGGGAGCTGTTTTTT. The complete variable domain, with remaining parts taken from reference TRBV5-1 and TRBJ2-2, reads KAGVTQTPRYLIKTRGQQVTLSCSPISGHRSVSWYQQTPGQGLQFLFEYFSETQRNKGNFPGRFSGRQFSNSRSEMNVSTLELGDSALYLCATNPGTGAAGELFFGEGSRLTVL.

The rearrangement uses TRBV30 and TRBJ2-7; 7 bases map to TRBD1. V shed 0 bases, J shed 3 bases, and the junction held 8 bases outside the gene matches. The CDR3 consists of 15 residues. The germline V gene encodes CDR1 GTSNPN and CDR2 SVGIG (reference sequence). The CDR3 loop is CAWSVPRDSHYEQYF. For the CDR3, the DNA is TGTGCCTGGAGTGTACCCCGGGACAGCCACTACGAGCAGTACTTC.